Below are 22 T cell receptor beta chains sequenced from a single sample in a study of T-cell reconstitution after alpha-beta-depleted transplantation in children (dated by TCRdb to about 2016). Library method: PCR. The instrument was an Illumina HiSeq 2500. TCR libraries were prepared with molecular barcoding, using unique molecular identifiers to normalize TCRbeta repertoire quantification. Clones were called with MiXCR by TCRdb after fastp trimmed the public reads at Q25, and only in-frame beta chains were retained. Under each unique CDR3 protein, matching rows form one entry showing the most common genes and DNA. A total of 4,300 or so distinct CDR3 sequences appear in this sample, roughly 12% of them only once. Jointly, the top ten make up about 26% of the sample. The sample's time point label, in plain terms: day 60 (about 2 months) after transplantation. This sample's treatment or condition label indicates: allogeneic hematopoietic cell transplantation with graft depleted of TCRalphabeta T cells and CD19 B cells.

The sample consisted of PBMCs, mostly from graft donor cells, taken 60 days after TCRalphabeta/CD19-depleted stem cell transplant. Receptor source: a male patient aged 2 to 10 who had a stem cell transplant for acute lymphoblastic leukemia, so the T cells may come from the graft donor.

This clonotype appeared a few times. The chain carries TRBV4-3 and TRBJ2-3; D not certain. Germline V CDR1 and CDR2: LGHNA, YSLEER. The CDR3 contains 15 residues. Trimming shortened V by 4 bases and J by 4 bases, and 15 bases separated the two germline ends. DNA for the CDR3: TGCGCCAGCAGCCCCCTCGTGGGAAATTCAGATACGCAGTATTTT. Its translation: CASSPLVGNSDTQYF.

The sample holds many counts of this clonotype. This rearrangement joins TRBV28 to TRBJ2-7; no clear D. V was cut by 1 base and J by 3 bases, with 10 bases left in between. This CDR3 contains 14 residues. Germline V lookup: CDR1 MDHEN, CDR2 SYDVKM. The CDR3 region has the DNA TGTGCCAGCAGTTTATTAGGCAGAAACTACGAGCAGTACTTC. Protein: CASSLLGRNYEQYF.

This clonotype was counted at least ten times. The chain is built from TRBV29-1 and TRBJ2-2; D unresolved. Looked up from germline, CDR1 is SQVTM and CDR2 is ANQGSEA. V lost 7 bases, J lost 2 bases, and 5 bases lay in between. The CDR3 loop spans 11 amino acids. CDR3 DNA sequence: TGCAGCGCCGGCAACACCGGGGAGCTGTTTTTT. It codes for CSAGNTGELFF.

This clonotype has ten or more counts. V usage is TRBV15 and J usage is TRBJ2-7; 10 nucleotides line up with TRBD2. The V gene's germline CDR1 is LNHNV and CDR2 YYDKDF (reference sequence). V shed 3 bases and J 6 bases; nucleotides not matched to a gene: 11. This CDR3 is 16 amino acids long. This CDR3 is CATSSPPGLAVGEQYF. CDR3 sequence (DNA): TGTGCCACCAGCAGTCCCCCCGGACTAGCGGTCGGCGAGCAGTACTTC.

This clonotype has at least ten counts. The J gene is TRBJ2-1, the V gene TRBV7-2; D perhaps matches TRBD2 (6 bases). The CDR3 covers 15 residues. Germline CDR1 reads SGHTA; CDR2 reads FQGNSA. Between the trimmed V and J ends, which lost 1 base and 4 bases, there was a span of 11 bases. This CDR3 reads CASSLDRGNYNEQFF. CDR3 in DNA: TGTGCCAGCAGCTTAGACCGGGGGAATTACAATGAGCAGTTCTTC. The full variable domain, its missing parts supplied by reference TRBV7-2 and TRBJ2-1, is GAGVSQSPSNKVTEKGKDVELRCDPISGHTALYWYRQSLGQGLEFLIYFQGNSAPDKSGLPSDRFSAERTGGSVSTLTIQRTQQEDSAVYLCASSLDRGNYNEQFFGPGTRLTVL.

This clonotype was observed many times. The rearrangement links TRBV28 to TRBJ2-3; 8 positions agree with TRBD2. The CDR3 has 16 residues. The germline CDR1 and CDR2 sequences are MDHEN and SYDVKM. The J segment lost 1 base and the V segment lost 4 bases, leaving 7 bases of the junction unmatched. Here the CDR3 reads CASSSPGAGGTDTQYF. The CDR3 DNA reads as TGTGCCAGCAGTTCCCCCGGAGCGGGGGGCACAGATACGCAGTATTTT.

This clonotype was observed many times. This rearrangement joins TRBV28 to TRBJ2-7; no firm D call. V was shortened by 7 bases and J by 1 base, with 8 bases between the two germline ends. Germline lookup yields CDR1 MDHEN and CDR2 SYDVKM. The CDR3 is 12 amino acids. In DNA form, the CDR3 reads TGTGCCAGCATGTCGCAGTCCTACGAGCAGTACTTC. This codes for CASMSQSYEQYF.

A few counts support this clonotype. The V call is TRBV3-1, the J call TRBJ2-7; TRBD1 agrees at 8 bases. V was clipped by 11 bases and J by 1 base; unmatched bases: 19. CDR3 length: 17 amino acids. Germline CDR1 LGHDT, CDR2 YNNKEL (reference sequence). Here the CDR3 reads CACSQDGQGMRSYEQYF. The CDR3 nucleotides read TGTGCCTGCTCCCAAGATGGACAGGGAATGAGGTCCTACGAGCAGTACTTC.

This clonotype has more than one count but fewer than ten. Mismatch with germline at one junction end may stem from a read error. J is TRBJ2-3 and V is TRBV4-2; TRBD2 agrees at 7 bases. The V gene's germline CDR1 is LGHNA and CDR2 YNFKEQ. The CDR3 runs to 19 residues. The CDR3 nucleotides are TGTGCCAGGAGCCCCGGGATCAGCGGGGCAGGATTAATCACAGATACGCAGTATTTT. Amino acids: CARSPGISGAGLITDTQYF.

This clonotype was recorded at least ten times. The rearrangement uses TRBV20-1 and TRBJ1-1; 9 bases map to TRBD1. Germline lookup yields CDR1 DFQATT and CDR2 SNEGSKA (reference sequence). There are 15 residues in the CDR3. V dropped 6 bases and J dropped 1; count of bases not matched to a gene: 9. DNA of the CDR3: TGCAGTGCAGGGACAGGGCGGTTAAGGAACACTGAAGCTTTCTTT. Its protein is CSAGTGRLRNTEAFF.

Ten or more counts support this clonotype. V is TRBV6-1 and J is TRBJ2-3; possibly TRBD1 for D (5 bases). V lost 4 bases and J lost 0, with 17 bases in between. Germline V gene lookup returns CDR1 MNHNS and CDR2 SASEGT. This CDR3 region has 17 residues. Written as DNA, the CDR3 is TGTGCCAGCAGTGTCCAGCAGGGATGGGGAAGCACAGATACGCAGTATTTT. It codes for CASSVQQGWGSTDTQYF.

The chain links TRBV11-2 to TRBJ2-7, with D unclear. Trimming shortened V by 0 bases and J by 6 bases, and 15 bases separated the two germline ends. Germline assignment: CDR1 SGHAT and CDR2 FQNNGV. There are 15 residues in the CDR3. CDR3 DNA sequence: TGTGCCAGCAGCTTAGATCTCAGGCGTTTTGCCGAGCAGTACTTC. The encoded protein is CASSLDLRRFAEQYF.

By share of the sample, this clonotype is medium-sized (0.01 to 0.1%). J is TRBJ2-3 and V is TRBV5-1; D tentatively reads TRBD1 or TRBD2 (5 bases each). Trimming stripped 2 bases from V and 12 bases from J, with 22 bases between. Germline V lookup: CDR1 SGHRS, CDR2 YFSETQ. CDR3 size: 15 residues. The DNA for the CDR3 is TGCGCCAGCAGCTTAGCCAGGGCTAGCATGGGGCGCCAGTATTTT. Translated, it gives CASSLARASMGRQYF.

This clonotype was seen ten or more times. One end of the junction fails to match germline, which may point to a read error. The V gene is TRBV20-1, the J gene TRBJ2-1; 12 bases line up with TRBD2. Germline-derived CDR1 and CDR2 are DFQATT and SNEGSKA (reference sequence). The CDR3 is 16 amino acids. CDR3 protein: CCARASGGAFYNEQFF. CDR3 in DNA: TGCTGTGCTAGGGCTAGCGGGGGGGCATTCTACAATGAGCAGTTCTTC.

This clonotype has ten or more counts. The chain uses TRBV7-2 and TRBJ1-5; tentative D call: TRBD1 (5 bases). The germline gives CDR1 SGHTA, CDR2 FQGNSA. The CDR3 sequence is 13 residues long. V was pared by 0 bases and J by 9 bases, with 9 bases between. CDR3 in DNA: TGTGCCAGCAGCTTAGCGGTAGGGGCGCCCCAGCATTTT. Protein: CASSLAVGAPQHF. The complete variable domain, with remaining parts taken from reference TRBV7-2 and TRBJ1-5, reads GAGVSQSPSNKVTEKGKDVELRCDPISGHTALYWYRQSLGQGLEFLIYFQGNSAPDKSGLPSDRFSAERTGGSVSTLTIQRTQQEDSAVYLCASSLAVGAPQHFGDGTRLSIL.

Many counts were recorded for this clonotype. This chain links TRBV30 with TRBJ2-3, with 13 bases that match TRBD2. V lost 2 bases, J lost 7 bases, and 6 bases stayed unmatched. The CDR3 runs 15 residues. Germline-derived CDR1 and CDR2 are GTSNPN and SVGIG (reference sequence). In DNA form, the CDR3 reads TGTGCCTGGAGTACGGGACTAGCGGGAATAAATACGCAGTATTTT. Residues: CAWSTGLAGINTQYF.

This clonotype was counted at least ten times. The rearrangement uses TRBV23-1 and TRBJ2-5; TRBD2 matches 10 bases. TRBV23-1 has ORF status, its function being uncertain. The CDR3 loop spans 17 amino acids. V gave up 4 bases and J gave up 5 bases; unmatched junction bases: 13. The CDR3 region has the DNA TGCGCCAGCAGTCCTCCTTACCGACTAGCGGGCGCGGAGACCCAGTACTTC. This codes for CASSPPYRLAGAETQYF.

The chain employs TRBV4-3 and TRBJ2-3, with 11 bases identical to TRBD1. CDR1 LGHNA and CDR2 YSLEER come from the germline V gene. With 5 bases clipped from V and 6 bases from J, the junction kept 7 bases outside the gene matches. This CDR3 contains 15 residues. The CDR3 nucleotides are TGCGCCAGCAGCATCGGACAGGGGGCAGGGGATACGCAGTATTTT. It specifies CASSIGQGAGDTQYF.

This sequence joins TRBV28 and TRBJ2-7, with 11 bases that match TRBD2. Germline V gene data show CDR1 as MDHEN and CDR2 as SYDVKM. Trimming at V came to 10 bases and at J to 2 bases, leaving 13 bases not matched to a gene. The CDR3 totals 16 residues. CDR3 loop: CAMSPEGTSGPYEQYF. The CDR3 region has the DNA TGTGCCATGAGCCCGGAGGGGACTAGCGGACCCTACGAGCAGTACTTC.

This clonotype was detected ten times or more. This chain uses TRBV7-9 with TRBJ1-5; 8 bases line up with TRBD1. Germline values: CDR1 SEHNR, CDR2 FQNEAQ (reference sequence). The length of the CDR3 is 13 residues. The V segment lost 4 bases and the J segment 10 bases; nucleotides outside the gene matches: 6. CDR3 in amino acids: CASSSEGQGPQHF. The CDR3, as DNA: TGTGCCAGCAGCTCCGAAGGACAGGGACCCCAGCATTTT.

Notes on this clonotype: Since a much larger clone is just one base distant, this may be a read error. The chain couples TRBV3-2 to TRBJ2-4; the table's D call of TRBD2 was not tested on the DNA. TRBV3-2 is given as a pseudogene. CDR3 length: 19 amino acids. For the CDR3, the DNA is TGTGCCAGCTGTTTATTCGGGACTAGCGGGGGGTCCGCCAAAAACATTCAGTACTTC. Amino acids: CASCLFGTSGGSAKNIQYF.

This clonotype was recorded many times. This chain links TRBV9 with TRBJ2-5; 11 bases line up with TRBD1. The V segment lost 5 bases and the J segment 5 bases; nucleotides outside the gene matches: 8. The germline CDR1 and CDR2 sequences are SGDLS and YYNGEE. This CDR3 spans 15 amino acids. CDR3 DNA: TGTGCCAGCAGTCAAGGACAGGGGGCGACGGAGACCCAGTACTTC. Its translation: CASSQGQGATETQYF.